This TCR beta chain stems from a study of blood T cells in healthy people across ages. The study, taken as a whole, reports: There was a strong correlation between TCR beta diversity and naive T cell percentage. No one knew whether donors had CMV, which possibly confounded expanded clonotype changes.

This clonotype has only a few counts. What it binds is unknown. Trimming at V came to 6 bases and at J to 3 bases, leaving 14 bases not matched to a gene. The CDR3 runs 17 residues. Germline assignment: CDR1 SEHNR and CDR2 FQNEAQ (reference sequence). A second PCR of roughly 7 to 11 cycles used a sample-barcoded 5' primer and a J-beta primer mix. Each cDNA molecule was tagged by a template-switch adaptor with 12 random nucleotides. TCRdb reprocessed the 5' RACE reads via MiXCR and lists one record per CDR3 protein. The sample carries over a million distinct CDR3 sequences, around 40% recorded once. Healthy Caucasian individuals from Russia aged roughly 6 to 100 were enrolled as donors.

This chain connects TRBV7-9 to TRBJ1-2; TRBD1 matches 9 bases. This receptor was obtained from a woman younger than 35 in good health. Specimen: blood. The CDR3, as DNA: TGTGCCAGCAGGCGGACAGGGGCAGTTTTGTTCGACTATGGCTACACCTTC. Translation: CASRRTGAVLFDYGYTF.